This T cell receptor (beta chain) comes out of a study of cytomegalovirus exposure and HLA in healthy donors. The PCR contained 60 Vbeta and 13 Jbeta primers. Sequencing used immunoSEQ multiplex PCR; TCRdb keeps in-frame clones, though not all of them. The profile shows roughly 150,000 clones, 73% of them singletons. The CDR3 covers 13 residues. With 1 base removed from V and 4 bases from J, the gap between germline ends came to 5 bases. The germline V gene encodes CDR1 KGHSH and CDR2 LQKENI. The receptor was derived from a woman aged 18 to 35 in good health and CMV-seropositive. Sequenced material: PBMCs. The chain joins TRBV18 to TRBJ1-3, with D unclear. CDR3 in amino acids: CASSPLSGNTIYF. CDR3 bases: TGTGCCAGCTCACCACTTTCGGGAAACACCATATATTTT. Full variable domain (missing parts from reference TRBV18 and TRBJ1-3): NAGVMQNPRHLVRRRGQEARLRCSPMKGHSHVYWYRQLPEEGLKFMVYLQKENIIDESGMPKERFSAEFPKEGPSILRIQQVVRGDSAAYFCASSPLSGNTIYFGEGSWLTVV.